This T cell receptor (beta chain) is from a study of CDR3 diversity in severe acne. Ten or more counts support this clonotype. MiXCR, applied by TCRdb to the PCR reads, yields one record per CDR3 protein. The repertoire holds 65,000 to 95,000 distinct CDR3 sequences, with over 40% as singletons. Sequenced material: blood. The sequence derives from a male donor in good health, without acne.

The CDR3, as DNA: TGTGCCAGTAGCGACAGTCACACCGGGGAGCTGTTTTTT. Translated: CASSDSHTGELFF. J is TRBJ2-2 and V is TRBV19, with D possibly TRBD1 on 5 matching bases. This CDR3 contains 13 residues. V lost 6 bases to trimming and J lost 3 bases, with 8 bases between them. CDR1 and CDR2 from the germline V gene are LNHDA and SQIVND (reference sequence). The full variable domain, completed using reference TRBV19 and TRBJ2-2, is DGGITQSPKYLFRKEGQNVTLSCEQNLNHDAMYWYRQDPGQGLRLIYYSQIVNDFQKGDIAEGYSVSREKKESFPLTVTSAQKNPTAFYLCASSDSHTGELFFGEGSRLTVL.